This T cell receptor (beta chain) comes out of a study of blood T cell repertoires in COVID-19 (dated by TCRdb to 2018 to 2020). Background on the whole study: Samples from collaborators originated in the United States, Italy and Spain and spanned both the acute and convalescent phases of COVID-19. The prospective study material was composed of cDNA or gDNA derived from T cells, B-cell-depleted T cells, or PBMCs. The dataset comprised deeply sampled blood TCRbeta repertoires from subjects exposed to, actively infected with, or recovered from COVID-19. A freely available public database, intended as a resource for researchers studying the immune response to SARS-CoV-2, is where the repertoires were released. Samples came from the ongoing ImmuneRACE study (first 160 participants) plus 1,254 subjects from 6 global collaborators. The sample metadata nearly always contained a de-identified subject ID, COVID-19 status, age in years and sex. Where available, HLA class I and class II types were taken from metadata supplied by the sample provider and were not determined by assay-based typing. Overall study outcomes, separate from this receptor: How much clinical and demographic metadata was included differed by source and by participant, and the metadata was provided uncurated.

In regard to this clone: It has no known antigen specificity. No much larger clone is present one base from it, and per-base qualities are unavailable.

Each collaborating institution followed its own protocols to collect whole blood in K2EDTA tubes. Collaborator samples were shipped for TCRbeta analysis as frozen whole blood, isolated PBMCs, or DNA extracted from either sample type. Looking up the germline V gene yields CDR1 SGHDT and CDR2 YYEEEE. The CDR3 runs 14 amino acids, cysteine and phenylalanine included. Only the CDR3 region is kept as DNA, spanning 42 bases read in frame from base 1. The junction shows trimming of 4 bases on V and 1 base on J, plus 9 bases between the germline ends. TCRbeta CDR3 regions were amplified from genomic DNA by means of the immunoSEQ Assay, a bias-controlled multiplex PCR. Per the original workflow: Within the assay, amplification of reference gene primers was used to estimate how many nucleated cells each sample contained. To quantify the absolute abundance of each unique TCRbeta CDR3 rearrangement, sequence reads were collapsed and filtered. For each sample, productive Simpson clonality was calculated as the square root of Simpson's diversity index across productive rearrangements. In TCRdb, the immuneACCESS table is reduced to in-frame sequences with V and J assigned. These tables do not hold every clone; where another copy was compared, an unresolved V gene accounts for under half, and the others remain unexplained. Clone size and V and J calls were adopted from that table, with D and trimming inferred from the DNA. The sample table lists 150,000 or so clones, around 80% of them with a count of one. Together, the top ten hold roughly 9.1% of the sample.

Specimen: peripheral blood. The chain is assembled from TRBV5-6 and TRBJ1-5, with an unclear D gene assignment. The receptor was derived from a woman in her sixties or seventies with acute or convalescent COVID-19. In nucleotides, the sequence is TGTGCCAGCAGCCCGAGGAGCAGCAATCAGCCCCAGCATTTT. Its protein product is CASSPRSSNQPQHF.